The text below deals with one T cell receptor (beta chain). Its antigen target is currently unknown. It has no much larger one-base neighbor in the sample; base qualities were not kept. V and J are truncated by 8 bases and 2 bases respectively, leaving an intervening sequence of 9 bases. From the cysteine through the phenylalanine, the CDR3 covers 12 amino acids. The retained sequence is limited to the CDR3, 36 bases, with the frame set at the first base. Per the germline V gene, MDHEN is the CDR1 and SYDVKM is the CDR2. In total, 600 or so healthy bone marrow donors made up the cohort. At the time of sampling, every cohort member was nominally healthy, though immune exposures that went unrecorded were likely present. The donor tested CMV seropositive, placing the donor among the roughly 300 seropositive members of the cohort. Each donor provided a peripheral blood sample, and peripheral blood mononuclear cells were used for TCR beta sequencing. Genomic DNA extraction from the blood cell samples was performed with the Qiagen DNeasy Blood Extraction Kit.

The sample originates from a study of cytomegalovirus exposure and HLA in healthy donors (dated by TCRdb to about 2017). Study-wide context: In an earlier analysis of approximately 640 of the donors, 276 Gb of sequence data and 90 million to 120 million unique TCR beta sequences from about 190 million T cells were reported. All discovery cohort repertoires had been generated using a single sequencing platform. Using immunosequencing, the study profiled T cell repertoires from fewer than 850 subjects and related those repertoires to cytomegalovirus serostatus. The study aimed to test whether signatures of past pathogen exposure could be identified by cataloging public T cell receptors. The later analysis used no new phenotypic data to find candidate immune exposures, relying instead on TCR beta sequences and their occurrence across donors. Among the roughly 400 genotyped donors, around 81% belonged to the genetic ancestry cluster associated with self-reported Caucasian donors. Alongside the repertoire data, information on donor age, sex, ethnicity and CMV serostatus was compiled. The number of typed donors differed by locus: about 620-640 for A, B, C, DRB1 and DQB1; approximately 520 for DQA1; 606 for DPA1; and 450 to 480 for DPB1. To predict cytomegalovirus infection status, the study brought together high-throughput TCR immunosequencing, statistical association of individual TCRs with disease status, and machine learning. An earlier analysis of around 580 of the donors used high-throughput TCR beta sequencing to judge whether each TCR beta V gene segment behaved as functional or pseudogenic. A few DR-DQ haplotypes were treated as single units for association and clustering because of strong linkage in the cohort. HLA typing covered class I and class II loci at four-digit resolution. In a later genetic analysis, genome-wide SNP genotypes for about 65% of the roughly 670 donors were used, and that subset was treated as a discovery cohort. Among around 400 genotyped donors of the cohort, an average of approximately 220,000 unique TCR beta nucleotide sequences was sequenced per donor, of which 15% to 20% were non-productive. An early release covering roughly 600 HLA-typed donors comprised about 300 gigabases of sequencing data and 85 million to 100 million unique TCR sequences. A later analysis re-analyzed previously published TCR beta repertoires from approximately 700 donors and added high-resolution HLA genotyping to study TCR occurrence patterns. In addition to the first cohort of about 650 subjects, a separate validation cohort of 120 different subjects was used. Overall study results and their limits: Compared with equally common non-associated chains, HLA-associated TCR beta chains in a later analysis were more clonally expanded and had lower generation probabilities. The cohort was sequenced for TCR beta chains only, and without alpha or paired-chain data the features that could be detected were limited. V-gene and J-gene trimming of TCR beta chains was associated with a missense DCLRE1C variant in a later genetic analysis, and the association was replicated in an independent cohort. The 87-base-pair reads could not distinguish some IMGT-functional V segments, including TRBV6-2 and TRBV6-3, so those segments were excluded. It was suggested by the authors that the approach could potentially be generalized to other disease states and immunological phenotypes. A further reported finding was that TCR beta sequences accurately predicted the HLA-A and HLA-B alleles for most subjects in the first cohort. Strong co-occurrence of HLA alleles, especially DR and DQ, made assigning TCR associations to individual alleles difficult. The study gave a list of 150 to 200 TCR beta chains associated with cytomegalovirus. In an earlier analysis of approximately 590 of the donors, most TCR beta V segments were observed in productive rearrangements about 87% or about 30% of the time, broadly matching IMGT annotations. A group of highly shared sequence variants was considered likely to be a technical artifact of the sequencing pipeline. Because HLA typing was missing for some donors at each locus, association tests included only the typed subset. Cytomegalovirus status was reported to be diagnosed by the classifier with high specificity and sensitivity in both the original and validation cohorts. The only immune exposure information available for the cohort was CMV serostatus. Compared with the approximately 710-donor mean, donors in an Asian-associated ancestry cluster had fewer N-insertions in productive TCRs, according to a later genetic analysis. Correlated functional status among segregating V segments might be attributable to linkage disequilibrium, but an unknown experimental factor could not be ruled out. According to a later analysis, most CMV-associated TCR beta chains appeared to be HLA-restricted, and the HLA associations seemed to be driven largely by CMV exposure. A later analysis associated about 16,000 TCR beta sequences with specific HLA alleles at a false discovery rate of 0.05. In a later analysis, the rate of TCR association differed among HLA loci, with DRB1 alleles having the most associated TCRs and HLA-C alleles having the fewest. In a later analysis, several top co-occurrence clusters were reported to appear linked to parvovirus B19, influenza, CMV and Epstein-Barr virus. In vitro tests confirmed that a few of the cytomegalovirus-associated TCR beta chains recognize cytomegalovirus antigens. Most TCR sequences were seen in very few donors, while some public TCRs were found in many individuals. Roughly uniform sequencing depth across donors was assumed in presence/absence analyses, although this assumption may not hold. Because counts were too low, roughly 16 rarely observed V segments, including chromosome 9 orphons, were left out of the earlier analysis of 500 to 750 of the donors.

Library prep was done by the immunoSEQ multiplex PCR assay. The multiplex PCR relied on a mix of 60 forward primers for TCR Vbeta segments and 13 reverse primers for TCR Jbeta segments. The CDR3 region of rearranged TCR beta genes was amplified from genomic DNA by a multiplex PCR assay. The Illumina HiSeq System was used to sequence the amplified TCR beta libraries as 87-base-pair reads. As for the original processing: In a later analysis, approximately 74 million unique TCR beta chains were counted across the approximately 640 repertoires, and roughly 11 million of these chains were shared by at least two donors. Raw reads were error-corrected and collapsed into unique sequences with a nearest-neighbor algorithm that merged closely related sequences to remove PCR and sequencing errors. To assign V, D and J gene segments, CDR3 sequences were aligned to IMGT reference sequences. For a sequence to be retained, a match of at least six nucleotides to both a V gene segment and a J gene segment was required. A rearrangement counted as productive if the CDR3 had no stop codons and remained in frame with V and J, and every other rearrangement counted as non-productive. Following IMGT convention, CDR3 was defined as the stretch from the second conserved V-encoded cysteine up to the conserved J-encoded phenylalanine. The earlier analysis of a few hundred of the donors excluded sequences that lacked an unambiguous match to a single V gene segment. In an earlier analysis of 587 of the donors, V segments were called functional above 56.7% productive rearrangements and were called segregating when the between-donor standard deviation exceeded 5%. To diagnose cytomegalovirus status from the catalog of TCR beta chain sequences, a statistical classification framework was built. In a later analysis, TCR nucleotide sequences were compared against IMGT/GENE-DB human TR gene sequences so that V and J genes could be assigned. In a later analysis, CDR3 sequences and most-parsimonious VDJ recombination scenarios were assigned using the TCRdist pipeline. In a later analysis, each TCR beta chain was defined by its CDR3 amino acid sequence together with its V-gene family, and reads without a unique V-gene family were excluded. To address suspected cross-contamination and a sequencing artifact, a later analysis removed a few hundred highly shared, low-generation-probability nucleotide sequences. For each public chain, a later analysis derived a clonal expansion index from normalized ranks of inferred template counts within each repertoire. In a later analysis, generation probabilities were computed with a VDJ recombination model fitted to out-of-frame rearrangements, and the resulting probabilities were checked against IGoR. In a later analysis, TCR-TCR, TCR-HLA and TCR-CMV co-occurrence was scored with hypergeometric tests, and a repertoire-size bias correction was applied to TCR pairs. To estimate false discovery rates, a later analysis permuted the HLA or CMV assignments 20 times. In a later analysis, co-occurring TCRs were grouped using DBSCAN, with TCRdist sequence similarity added in when clustering inside HLA-allele-positive subsets. For co-occurrence clustering, repertoires with fewer than 30,000 or more than 120,000 public chains were excluded, along with 5 or 6 repertoires with anomalous nucleotide sharing. TCRdb retrieved this table from immuneACCESS and kept in-frame rearrangements only. Not all clones are present; in checked studies, unresolved V genes account for under half, and no reason is known for the remainder. Clone size and the V and J calls come from that table; the DNA yielded D and trimming. This sample gives roughly 82,000 clones in total; approximately 70% of them show up just once. Together, the top ten hold around 10% of the sample.

Sequenced material: PBMCs. The source is a woman aged 40 to 50 in good health and CMV-seropositive. The receptor chain draws on TRBV28 and TRBJ2-5; TRBD1 is possibly the D segment (6 matching bases). This receptor carries the CDR3 CASGQLQETQYF. The nucleotide sequence is given as TGTGCCAGCGGACAGTTGCAAGAGACCCAGTACTTC.